This T cell receptor beta chain was sequenced during a study of blood T cell repertoires in COVID-19. Study background: Samples taken during acute and convalescent COVID-19 were collected in the United States, Italy and Spain.

Method: immunoSEQ multiplex PCR; TCRdb's copy keeps in-frame clones and lacks some. Of approximately 10,000 clones detected, approximately 85% appear once; the ten largest clones hold about 5.2%. The ends were cut back, 6 bases at V and 5 bases at J, with 16 bases in the middle. CDR3 length: 14 residues. Looked up from germline, CDR1 is MNHEY and CDR2 is SVGAGI. Material for sequencing was peripheral blood. The source is a human donor in a cohort sampled during active COVID-19. This chain connects TRBV6-5 to TRBJ2-5; tentative D call: TRBD2 (5 bases). CDR3 sequence: CASRAPEGHETQYF. The CDR3 nucleotides are TGTGCCAGCAGGGCACCAGAGGGTCACGAGACCCAGTACTTC.